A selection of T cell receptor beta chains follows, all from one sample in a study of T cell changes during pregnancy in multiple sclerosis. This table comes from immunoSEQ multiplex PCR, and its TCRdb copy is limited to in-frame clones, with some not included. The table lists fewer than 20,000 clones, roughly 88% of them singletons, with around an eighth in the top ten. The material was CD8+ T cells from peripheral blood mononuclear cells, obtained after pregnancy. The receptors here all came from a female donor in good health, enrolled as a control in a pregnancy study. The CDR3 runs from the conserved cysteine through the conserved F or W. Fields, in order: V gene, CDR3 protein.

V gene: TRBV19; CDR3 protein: CASSLRPYGYTF
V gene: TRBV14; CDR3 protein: CASSQAGTVEAFF
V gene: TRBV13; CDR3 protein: CASSRGQGITGELFF
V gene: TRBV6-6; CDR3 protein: CASSYGEGINQPQHF
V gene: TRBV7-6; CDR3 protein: CASSPQGAAYNSPLHF
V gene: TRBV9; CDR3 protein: CASGTPNTEAFF
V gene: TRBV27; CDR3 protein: CASSLGGTQYF
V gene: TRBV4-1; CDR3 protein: CASSPGTSSYNEQFF
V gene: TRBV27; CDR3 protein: CASSTKTGLVTRRLDPYEQYF
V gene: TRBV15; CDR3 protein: CATSRESSGSRDTQYF
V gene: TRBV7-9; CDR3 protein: CASSPSPGGGETQYF
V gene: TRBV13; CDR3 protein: CASGTSGSWETQYF
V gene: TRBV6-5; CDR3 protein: CASSYPGSTDTQYF
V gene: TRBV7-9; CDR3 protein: CASSLSEQSYNEQFF
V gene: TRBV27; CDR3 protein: CAASGRALGSYNEQFF
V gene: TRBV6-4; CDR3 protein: CASSDSTGGYNEQFF
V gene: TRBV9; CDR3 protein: CASSVTGSGGYTF
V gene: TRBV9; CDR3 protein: CASSGTANTEAFF
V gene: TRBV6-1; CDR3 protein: CASRSTSGGAAEQYF
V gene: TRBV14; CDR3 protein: CASSQVGGTVSEAFF
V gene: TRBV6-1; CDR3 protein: CASSEEQGGGNTIYF
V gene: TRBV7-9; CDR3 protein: CASSSRLAGDNEQFF
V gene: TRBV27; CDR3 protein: CASKSGTGKDTQYF
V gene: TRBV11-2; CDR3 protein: CASSLEGRGIGNTIYF
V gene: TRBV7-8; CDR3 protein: CASSPQAGGSTDTQYF
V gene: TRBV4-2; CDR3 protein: CASSQYSGTSSYEQYF
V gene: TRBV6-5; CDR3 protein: CASSWTGDSNQPQHF
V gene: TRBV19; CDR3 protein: CASSTQGNTEAFF
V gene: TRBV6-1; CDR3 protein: CASSEASNSPLHF
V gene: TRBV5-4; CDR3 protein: CASSLDSPRGGYTF
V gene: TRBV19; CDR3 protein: CASSTAGSYNSPLHF
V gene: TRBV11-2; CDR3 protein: CASSGGQGLITEAFF
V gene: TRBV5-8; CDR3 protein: CASSWRLAGGDEQYF
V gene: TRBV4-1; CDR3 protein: CASSQDQGTGNTEAFF
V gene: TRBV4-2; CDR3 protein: CASSFGEARGPYNSPLHF
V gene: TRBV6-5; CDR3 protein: CASSFPGAGYGYTF
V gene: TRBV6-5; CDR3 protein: CASSLRQGTNQPQHF
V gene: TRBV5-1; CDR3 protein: CASSLSTSGTHRETQYF
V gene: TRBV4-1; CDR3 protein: CASSQVGGTDTQYF
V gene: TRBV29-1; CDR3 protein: CSVEVLDLLAGSYEQYF
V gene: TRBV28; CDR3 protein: CASSLGSPGGGELFF
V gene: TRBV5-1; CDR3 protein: CASSAGTSGIDEQFF
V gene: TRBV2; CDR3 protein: CASSGTGVILEQYF
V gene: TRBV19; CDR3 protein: CASSRGPYGYTF